Listed here are 30 T cell receptor beta chains from one sample, sequenced in a study of T-cell memory formation after mild COVID-19 (dated by TCRdb to about 2021). Libraries were constructed by 5' RACE. The reads were generated on an Illumina NovaSeq 6000. TCRdb's own reprocessing of the public reads used fastp at Q25 and MiXCR and kept productive beta chains. Every entry covers one CDR3 protein and lists the most common genes and DNA from its rows. This sample has around 320,000 distinct CDR3 sequences in its table, and 14% of those were observed once. The top ten hold over 20% of the sample. Source material: PBMCs or a T cell subset sorted from them (not recorded which). The receptors were sampled from a man in his late teens or twenties who had mild COVID-19 (a few samples of this study predate the infection). The sample titles of this study are shuffled in the database, so cell type and time point are left out; the donor was told from shared clones.

This clonotype was seen only a few times. The chain is built from TRBV9 and TRBJ2-1; D is ambiguous. The CDR3 has 14 amino acids. Trimming removed 5 bases at V and 0 bases at J, with 9 bases between. Germline V CDR1 and CDR2: SGDLS, YYNGEE. CDR3 coding DNA: TGTGCCAGCAGAGCACTCAGCTCCTACAATGAGCAGTTCTTC. Translated, it gives CASRALSSYNEQFF.

The chain recombines TRBV7-2 with TRBJ1-1, with 9 bases fitting TRBD1. V was clipped by 5 bases and J by 5 bases; unmatched bases: 3. This CDR3 contains 13 residues. Germline V CDR1 and CDR2: SGHTA, FQGNSA. For the CDR3, the DNA is TGTGCCAGCAGCGTGGGACAGGGTACTGAAGCTTTCTTT. As protein: CASSVGQGTEAFF. The full variable domain, with the rest looked up from reference TRBV7-2 and TRBJ1-1, is GAGVSQSPSNKVTEKGKDVELRCDPISGHTALYWYRQSLGQGLEFLIYFQGNSAPDKSGLPSDRFSAERTGGSVSTLTIQRTQQEDSAVYLCASSVGQGTEAFFGQGTRLTVV.

J is TRBJ2-7 and V is TRBV10-3; D is undetermined. The CDR3 runs to 12 residues. Germline V gene lookup returns CDR1 ENHRY and CDR2 SYGVKD. V was trimmed by 10 bases and J by 3 bases, leaving 13 bases between them. CDR3 region: CATGPANYEQYV. CDR3 in DNA: TGTGCCACAGGTCCAGCCAACTACGAGCAGTACGTC.

This clonotype was found many times. Here the CDR3 DNA reads TGCGCCAGCAGCCAAGATCTGAAGGTCCGTCAAGGTTGGAACCAAGAGACCCAGTACTTC. Translation: CASSQDLKVRQGWNQETQYF. V is TRBV4-3 and J is TRBJ2-5; D unclear. Germline V lookup: CDR1 LGHNA, CDR2 YSLEER. Trimming shortened V by 0 bases and J by 0 bases, and 23 bases separated the two germline ends. CDR3 length: 20 residues.

The gene calls are TRBV4-2 and TRBJ2-5; 8 nucleotides match TRBD1. J gave up 5 bases and V 1 base, and 9 bases lay outside the gene matches. This CDR3 contains 16 residues. Germline loops: CDR1 LGHNA, CDR2 YNFKEQ. DNA for the CDR3: TGTGCCAGCAGCCAAGGAGGGACAGGCGCGGGGGAGACCCAGTACTTC. Its translation is CASSQGGTGAGETQYF.

This clonotype was seen ten or more times. The chain recombines TRBV12-3 or TRBV12-4 with TRBJ2-6, with TRBD1 identical over 10 bases. V shed 2 bases and J 0 bases; nucleotides not matched to a gene: 4. CDR3 length equals 18 residues. CDR3 amino acids: CASSLTGTGASGANVLTF. In DNA, the CDR3 is TGTGCCAGCAGTTTAACCGGGACAGGGGCCTCTGGGGCCAACGTCCTGACTTTC.

The chain combines TRBV5-1 with TRBJ1-6; 9 bases agree with TRBD1. CDR3 length: 16 residues. The junction had 8 bases not matched to a gene; V was cut back by 3 bases and J by 7 bases. Per germline, CDR1 SGHRS and CDR2 YFSETQ. CDR3 bases: TGCGCCAGCAGCTCCGGAAGGACAGGGGAAAATTCACCCCTCCACTTT. Its protein is CASSSGRTGENSPLHF.

Comment on this clonotype: One end of the junction varies from germline; a read error may be responsible. V gene TRBV11-3 combines with J gene TRBJ2-2; 7 bases align to TRBD2. Per germline, CDR1 SGHNT and CDR2 YENEEA. This CDR3 region has 14 residues. CDR3 coding DNA: TGTGCCAGCAGCCTCGGGGGGAACACCGGGGAGATGTTTTTT. Its translation: CASSLGGNTGEMFF.

The rearrangement joins TRBV3-1 to TRBJ2-7, with 11 bases lining up with TRBD2. Losses at the gene ends were 4 bases for V and 2 bases for J; bases not matched to a gene: 7. There are 16 residues in the CDR3. Germline CDR1 and CDR2: LGHDT and YNNKEL (reference sequence). Here the CDR3 DNA reads TGTGCCAGCAGCCCGTGGATAGCGGGGGGGACCTACGAGCAGTACTTC. Amino acid sequence: CASSPWIAGGTYEQYF.

This chain joins TRBV6-2 or TRBV6-3 and TRBJ2-1, with D unresolved. Germline CDR1 reads MNHEY; CDR2 reads SVGEGT. This CDR3 spans 12 amino acids. V was clipped by 7 bases and J by 10 bases, with 14 bases between them. The chain's CDR3 is CASTDTHAEQFF. DNA of the CDR3: TGTGCCAGCACCGATACTCACGCGGAGCAGTTCTTC.

This clonotype was counted ten times or more. The rearrangement links TRBV7-2 to TRBJ2-2; no clear D. This CDR3 comprises 12 residues. The V gene's germline CDR1 is SGHTA and CDR2 FQGNSA. V lost 5 bases and J lost 7, with 8 bases in between. CDR3 DNA: TGTGCCAGCAGCCTAAGGAACGGGGAGCTGTTTTTT. It is translated as CASSLRNGELFF.

This rearrangement joins TRBV2 to TRBJ1-1, with 8 nucleotides matching TRBD1. The germline V gene has CDR1 SNHLY and CDR2 FYNNEI. The V gene end was trimmed by 4 bases and the J gene end by 6 bases; junction bases not matched to a gene: 10. The CDR3 is 15 residues long. The CDR3 region is CASSGTGTGASEAFF. As DNA, the CDR3 is TGTGCCAGCAGTGGTACCGGGACAGGTGCCTCTGAAGCTTTCTTT.

This clonotype was observed a few times. The chain has TRBV5-1 and TRBJ2-1; TRBD2 matches at 9 bases. J lost 10 bases, V lost 0 bases, and 11 bases had no gene match. The length of the CDR3 is 16 residues. Germline assignment: CDR1 SGHRS and CDR2 YFSETQ. The CDR3 is CASSLDGTSSRQEQFF. The CDR3 coding sequence is TGCGCCAGCAGCTTGGACGGGACTAGCTCCCGCCAGGAGCAGTTCTTC.

The chain links TRBV5-1 to TRBJ2-1; possibly TRBD2 for D (6 bases). Trimming pared 4 bases from V and 0 bases from J, leaving 17 bases between. This CDR3 contains 17 residues. Germline values: CDR1 SGHRS, CDR2 YFSETQ. Here the CDR3 DNA reads TGCGCCAGCAGCCCCGGGGTAGCGGTGAGCTCCTACAATGAGCAGTTCTTC. Encoded protein: CASSPGVAVSSYNEQFF.

The V call is TRBV28, the J call TRBJ2-2; D not certain. Germline assignment: CDR1 MDHEN and CDR2 SYDVKM. Between the trimmed V and J ends, which lost 3 bases and 5 bases, there was a span of 13 bases. This CDR3 is 15 amino acids long. CDR3 sequence: CASSLYAHLTGELFF. As DNA, the CDR3 is TGTGCCAGCAGTTTGTACGCACATCTTACCGGGGAGCTGTTTTTT.

This clonotype has a handful of counts. V and J are TRBV29-1 and TRBJ1-2; D possibly corresponds to TRBD1 (6 bases). The CDR3 is 14 residues long. Germline V gives CDR1 SQVTM, CDR2 ANQGSEA. The V gene lost 6 bases and the J gene lost 5 bases, with 19 bases spanning the gap. Here the CDR3 reads CSVGLGGGRYGYTF. The CDR3 region has the DNA TGCAGCGTGGGCTTGGGGGGCGGACGGTATGGCTACACCTTC. Full variable domain (missing parts from reference TRBV29-1 and TRBJ1-2): SAVISQKPSRDICQRGTSLTIQCQVDSQVTMMFWYRQQPGQSLTLIATANQGSEATYESGFVIDKFPISRPNLTFSTLTVSNMSPEDSSIYLCSVGLGGGRYGYTFGSGTRLTVV.

The chain combines TRBV16 with TRBJ1-2, with unresolved D. Germline lookup yields CDR1 KGHSY and CDR2 FQNENV. The CDR3 has 13 amino acids. The V and J ends lost 4 bases and 0 bases respectively, with 6 bases between them. The chain's CDR3 is CASSLTTNYGYTF. The DNA for the CDR3 is TGTGCCAGCAGCCTAACAACTAACTATGGCTACACCTTC.

On this clonotype: A much larger clonotype is one base distant, so this may be a read error. J is TRBJ2-1 and V is TRBV4-2; possibly TRBD1 or TRBD2 for D (6 bases each). The CDR3 has 16 residues. Germline assignment: CDR1 LGHNA and CDR2 YNFKEQ. CDR3 loop: CASSQDPGAGYNEEFF. The CDR3 nucleotides are TGTGCCAGCAGCCAAGATCCGGGGGCAGGGTACAATGAGGAGTTCTTC.

This clonotype has only a few counts. The V call is TRBV20-1, the J call TRBJ2-7, with D tentatively TRBD2 (6 bases). This CDR3 is built from 13 residues. The V and J ends lost 4 bases and 2 bases respectively, with 12 bases between them. Germline V lookup: CDR1 DFQATT, CDR2 SNEGSKA (reference sequence). CDR3: CSAKAGYAYEQYV. CDR3 in DNA: TGCAGTGCTAAAGCGGGCTATGCCTACGAGCAGTACGTC.

In this sample, this clonotype turned up a few times. J is TRBJ1-2 and V is TRBV4-3, with D unclear. The CDR3 loop spans 13 amino acids. Trimming left V 0 bases short and J 7 bases short, with 9 bases between. Germline V CDR1 and CDR2: LGHNA, YSLEER. The CDR3 coding sequence is TGCGCCAGCAGCCAAGAGTTAGGCCCTGGCTACACCTTC. Amino acid sequence: CASSQELGPGYTF.

The chain combines TRBV7-2 with TRBJ2-1; D possibly corresponds to TRBD1 (6 bases). Trimming left V 5 bases short and J 2 bases short, with 16 bases between. Germline V lookup: CDR1 SGHTA, CDR2 FQGNSA. The CDR3 sequence is 16 residues long. CDR3 nucleotide sequence: TGTGCCAGCAGCACAAGTGGGACAAACGCCTACAATGAGCAGTTCTTC. It translates to CASSTSGTNAYNEQFF.

The V gene is TRBV4-3, the J gene TRBJ2-2; 9 bases are a match to TRBD2. CDR3 length: 19 residues. Germline CDR1 reads LGHNA; CDR2 reads YSLEER. The J segment lost 5 bases and the V segment lost 0 bases, leaving 13 bases of the junction unmatched. This CDR3 is CASSQDLFPLAGRTGELFF. For the CDR3, the DNA is TGCGCCAGCAGCCAAGATCTCTTCCCGCTAGCGGGAAGGACCGGGGAGCTGTTTTTT.

This clonotype came up a few times. The V gene is TRBV7-8, the J gene TRBJ1-1; weak D call: TRBD1 (5 bases). The CDR3 totals 13 residues. Trimming removed 11 bases at V and 1 base at J, with 14 bases between. Germline loops: CDR1 SGHVS, CDR2 FQNEAQ. The DNA for the CDR3 is TGTGCCGGGACGGGACCCACGAACACTGAAGCTTTCTTT. Translation: CAGTGPTNTEAFF.

The sample holds a few counts of this clonotype. The rearrangement links TRBV6-4 to TRBJ2-1; the match to TRBD2 covers 8 bases. Germline V gene lookup returns CDR1 MRHNA and CDR2 SNTAGT. V lost 3 bases to trimming and J lost 8 bases; unmatched junction nucleotides: 9. The CDR3 sequence is 15 residues long. In DNA, the CDR3 is TGTGCCAGCAGTGAGGGGGTAGCGGGGTTGTATGAGCAGTTCTTC. This gives the protein CASSEGVAGLYEQFF.

This clonotype occurred a few times. The chain is built from TRBV4-1 and TRBJ1-2, with D hard to call. Germline CDR1 reads MGHRA; CDR2 reads YSYEKL. This CDR3 has 16 residues. Trimming removed 0 bases from V and 4 bases from J, with 15 bases in between. The CDR3 reads CASSQDPTAGPYGYTF. Written as DNA, the CDR3 is TGCGCCAGCAGCCAAGATCCCACCGCGGGCCCCTATGGCTACACCTTC.

This clonotype came up a few times. V gene TRBV20-1 combines with J gene TRBJ1-1; TRBD1 is a possible D gene (5 bases). V lost 1 base to trimming and J lost 8 bases, with 11 bases between them. Germline-derived CDR1 and CDR2 are DFQATT and SNEGSKA (reference sequence). CDR3 length: 12 residues. The CDR3 reads CSARGGTQEAFF. In nucleotides, the CDR3 is TGCAGTGCTAGAGGAGGGACCCAGGAAGCTTTCTTT.

The genes are TRBV10-3 and TRBJ2-2; 9 positions agree with TRBD1. Germline V gives CDR1 ENHRY, CDR2 SYGVKD. The V segment lost 6 bases and the J segment 6 bases; nucleotides outside the gene matches: 5. The CDR3 is made up of 14 amino acids. This CDR3 is CAIRDRGVAGELFF. CDR3 DNA: TGTGCCATCAGGGACAGGGGTGTTGCCGGGGAGCTGTTTTTT.

This clonotype was picked up a small number of times. J is TRBJ2-7 and V is TRBV5-1; D call uncertain. Trimming removed 0 bases at V and 2 bases at J, with 9 bases between. Per germline, CDR1 SGHRS and CDR2 YFSETQ. The CDR3 spans 14 residues. The CDR3 DNA follows: TGCGCCAGCAGCTTGGCCCCACAGACCTACGAGCAGTACTTC. Translation gives CASSLAPQTYEQYF.

Comments on this clonotype: This may be a read error: a much more frequent sequence differs by one nucleotide. The chain carries TRBV6-5 and TRBJ2-1; weak D call: TRBD2 (6 bases). CDR1 is MNHEY and CDR2 is SVGAGI in the germline V gene. CDR3 size: 14 residues. Trimming took off 2 bases at V and 3 bases at J, with 8 bases between the two ends. CDR3 protein: CASSYGGGYNEQFF. DNA of the CDR3: TGTGCCAGCAGTTACGGGGGAGGCTACAATGAGCAGTTCTTC.

This sequence joins TRBV6-2 or TRBV6-3 and TRBJ1-5, with D hard to call. V was trimmed by 5 bases and J by 7 bases, leaving 9 bases between them. The CDR3 covers 12 residues. The germline gives CDR1 MNHEY, CDR2 SVGEGT. The CDR3 DNA follows: TGTGCCAGCAGTCACCTTGCGCAGCCCCAGCATTTT. Its translation: CASSHLAQPQHF.